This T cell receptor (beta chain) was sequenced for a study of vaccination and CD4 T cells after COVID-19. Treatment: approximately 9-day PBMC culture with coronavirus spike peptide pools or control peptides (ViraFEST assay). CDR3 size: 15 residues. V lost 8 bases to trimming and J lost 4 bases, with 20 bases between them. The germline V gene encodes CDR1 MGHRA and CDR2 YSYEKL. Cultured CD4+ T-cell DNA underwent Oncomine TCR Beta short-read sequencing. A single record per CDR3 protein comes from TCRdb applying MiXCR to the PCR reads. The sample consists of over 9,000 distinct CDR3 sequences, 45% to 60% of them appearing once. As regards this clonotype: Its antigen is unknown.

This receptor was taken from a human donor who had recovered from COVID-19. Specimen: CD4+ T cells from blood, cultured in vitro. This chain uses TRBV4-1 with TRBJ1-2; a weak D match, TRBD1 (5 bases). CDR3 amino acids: CASHPSGTPSYGYTF. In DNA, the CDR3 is TGCGCCAGCCACCCTTCTGGGACCCCTAGCTATGGCTACACCTTC.